This record concerns one T cell receptor beta chain sequence. This clonotype was observed a handful of times. Its antigen is unknown. No much larger clonotype is one base removed from it; base qualities were not supplied. To prepare the library, 5' RACE was applied. A second PCR of roughly 7 to 11 cycles was performed with a sample-barcoded 5' primer and a J-beta primer mix. Each TCR beta cDNA molecule received a unique molecular identifier from a template-switch 5' adaptor carrying 12 random nucleotides. Each sample yielded at least 3 million CDR3-containing paired-end reads. First-strand cDNA synthesis was performed from all RNA using the Mint cDNA synthesis kit, with priming by a TRBC-specific oligonucleotide. Following uracil-DNA glycosylase treatment, all cDNA underwent a first 18-cycle PCR with the universal primers M1SS and BC2_uni_R. The study's processing was this. Normalization of each sample was performed by random selection of 1 million high-quality reads, each carrying a distinct molecular identifier. Instead of being binned into consensus sequences, reads with shared molecular identifiers were discarded. MiTCR, run with a Q25 quality threshold and the strictest error-elimination algorithm, handled CDR3 identification, clonotype clustering and error correction. A nonparametric unseen species model with Euler transformation was used to estimate a lower bound on total TCR beta diversity. TCRdb reprocessed the public reads (quality trimming at Q25 with fastp, clone calling with MiXCR) and kept in-frame beta chains. Every distinct CDR3 protein forms one entry, paired with its most common genes and DNA. These V and J calls derive from TCRdb rather than the authors' analysis. Present in this sample are over 1,500,000 distinct CDR3 sequences, around 42% of which were seen just once. The ten most abundant clones make up 23% of the sample.

This sample stems from a study of blood T cells in healthy people across ages (dated by TCRdb to the mid-2010s). About the full investigation: In model experiments, roughly one uniquely barcoded TCR beta cDNA molecule per two T cells was captured by template switching. Two additional independent replicas of 1 million unique cDNA reads from the same blood draw were analyzed for two donors (one aged 18 to 30 and one aged 80 or older). Using deep sequencing normalized with unique cDNA molecular identifiers, the study measured how TCR beta repertoire diversity changes with age. To avoid experimental bias, donors of different ages were randomly spread across the sequencing lanes. The donors were divided into four age groups: young (average approximately 16 years), middle-aged (approximately 39), aged (approximately 59) and long-lived (around 87). What the work shows at the level of the full study, not this receptor alone: Because profiling used bulk unsorted PBMCs, naive and antigen-experienced compartments could not be compared conclusively. Observed TCR beta diversity correlated strongly with the percentage of naive T cells measured by flow cytometry. Compared with the aged group, more naive CD4+ T cells, fewer expanded clones and increased TCR diversity were shown by the long-lived group, suggesting age selection. Estimates of total diversity based on one million sequenced T cells were considered lower bounds and underestimates. Observed TCR beta diversity per million T cells fell roughly linearly with age, and a significant reduction was already apparent by age roughly 40. Because the CMV infection status of the donors was unknown, age-related changes in expanded clonotypes may potentially have been confounded.

The CDR3 covers 18 residues, taking in both the cysteine and the phenylalanine. CDR3 DNA only is kept here, 54 bases in frame from base 1. The germline V gene gives CDR1 as LGHNA and CDR2 as YNFKEQ. Relative to germline, V is 1 base shorter and J is 0 bases shorter, with 18 bases between their ends. Donors were a few dozen systemically healthy Caucasian individuals from Russia aged roughly 6 to 90 years. Each donor gave 8 to 10 milliliters of peripheral blood, drawn into EDTA-treated Vacutainer tubes. Ficoll-Paque density-gradient centrifugation was used to isolate PBMCs, with at least 7 million obtained per sample. Total RNA was extracted from PBMCs with Trizol reagent, with at least 5.5 micrograms obtained per sample. For every donor, flow cytometry on a PBMC aliquot measured the percentage of naive CD45RAhigh/CD27high T cells.

This chain joins TRBV4-2 to TRBJ1-2; TRBD1 is a weak D gene call, 5 bases matching. This TCR derives from a human donor in good health. Sequencing was carried out using blood. The DNA sequence is TGTGCCAGCAGCCAAGTATTGGGGGTACTCCAAGCTAACTATGGCTACACCTTC. Translated, it reads CASSQVLGVLQANYGYTF.